Listed here are 22 T cell receptor beta chains from one sample, sequenced in a study of blood T cell repertoires in COVID-19. Repertoires were generated with immunoSEQ multiplex PCR, while TCRdb's copy carries only in-frame clones and drops some. The sample contains 150,000 to 200,000 clones, 80% to 85% of which appear only once. The specimen sequenced was PBMCs or T cells enriched from blood (not recorded which). The receptor set was obtained from a woman aged 55-69 years who had recovered from COVID-19.

CDR3 sequence reads: CASSEKYNEQFF. In DNA, the CDR3 is TGTGCCAGCAGCGAGAAATACAATGAGCAGTTCTTC. The chain couples TRBV5-4 to TRBJ2-1; D is unclear. V lost 4 bases and J 4 bases, leaving 6 bases between the germline ends. The CDR3 consists of 12 residues. Germline CDR1 is SGHNT and CDR2 is YYREEE (reference sequence).

The CDR3 reads CSALRVDTQYF. CDR3 DNA sequence: TGCAGTGCCCTGAGGGTGGATACGCAGTATTTT. The chain combines TRBV20-1 with TRBJ2-3, with D maybe TRBD2 (5 bases). The germline V gene encodes CDR1 DFQATT and CDR2 SNEGSKA (reference sequence). Trimming took 6 bases from V and 6 from J, leaving 10 bases between them. CDR3 length: 11 amino acids.

Only one count was recorded for this clone. This chain links TRBV7-9 with TRBJ2-7; 9 bases are a match to TRBD1. The CDR3 spans 14 residues. Germline V CDR1 and CDR2: SEHNR, FQNEAQ (reference sequence). The V gene end was trimmed by 5 bases and the J gene end by 2 bases; junction bases not matched to a gene: 4. The CDR3 is CASSRRDRAYEQYF. CDR3 DNA: TGTGCCAGCAGCCGTCGGGACAGGGCCTACGAGCAGTACTTC.

The J gene is TRBJ2-2, the V gene TRBV24-1; D is perhaps TRBD1 (5 bases). V lost 3 bases and J lost 3, with 13 bases in between. CDR1 is KGHDR, CDR2 SFDVKD, per germline. The CDR3 is 16 residues long. For the CDR3, the DNA is TGTGCCACCAGTGATCCGACCAAAGGGGACACCGGGGAGCTGTTTTTT. It specifies CATSDPTKGDTGELFF.

Only a few counts were recorded for this clone. V is TRBV3-1 (or the pseudogene TRBV3-2) and J is TRBJ1-2; D call uncertain. Trimming cost V 1 base and J 4 bases, with 7 bases left between them. Per the germline V gene, CDR1 is LGHDT and CDR2 is YNNKEL (reference sequence). This CDR3 contains 13 residues. The CDR3 here is CASSQGQSYGYTF. The CDR3 bases are TGTGCCAGCAGCCAAGGCCAGTCCTATGGCTACACCTTC.

This clone was seen a few times. V usage is TRBV6-2 or TRBV6-3 and J usage is TRBJ1-2; D is perhaps TRBD1 (6 bases). V lost 2 bases and J 6 bases, leaving 7 bases between the germline ends. Germline CDR1 is MNHEY and CDR2 is SVGEGT. The CDR3 sequence is 12 residues long. CDR3 in DNA: TGTGCCAGCAGTTACACAGGGAATGGCTACACCTTC. Translated, it gives CASSYTGNGYTF.

This chain connects TRBV5-1 to TRBJ1-2; 10 nucleotides match TRBD1. Trimming removed 2 bases from V and 2 bases from J; junction bases left unmatched: 6. There are 16 residues in the CDR3. CDR1 SGHRS and CDR2 YFSETQ come from the germline V gene. The CDR3 spells CASSFNPGQGNYGYTF. The CDR3 DNA reads TGCGCCAGCAGCTTTAACCCGGGACAGGGGAACTATGGCTACACCTTC.

In this sample, this clone turned up a few times. The chain uses TRBV20-1 and TRBJ2-5; 10 bases fit TRBD2. The germline V gene has CDR1 DFQATT and CDR2 SNEGSKA (reference sequence). The CDR3 has 15 residues. Unmatched junction bases numbered 6, after V lost 3 bases and J lost 2 bases. CDR3 region: CSASPRTSGQETQYF. DNA for the CDR3: TGCAGTGCTAGTCCCCGGACTAGCGGACAAGAGACCCAGTACTTC.

The J gene is TRBJ2-7, the V gene TRBV5-1; TRBD1 agrees at 7 bases. After removal of 4 bases from V and 0 bases from J, the junction contained 4 bases not matched to a gene. CDR3 length: 14 amino acids. Germline CDR1 SGHRS, CDR2 YFSETQ. In DNA form, the CDR3 reads TGCGCCAGCAGCGAGGGACAGCCCTCCTACGAGCAGTACTTC. Translating it yields CASSEGQPSYEQYF.

This clone was seen only a few times. This chain uses TRBV12-3 or TRBV12-4 with TRBJ1-6; perhaps TRBD1 as D (6 bases). This CDR3 has 13 residues. The V end was cut by 6 bases, the J end by 6 bases, with 9 bases between. The CDR3 DNA sequence: TGTGCCAGCAGAAGGGGGATTAATTCACCCCTCCACTTT. Amino acid sequence: CASRRGINSPLHF.

The chain couples TRBV9 to TRBJ2-3; 8 bases map to TRBD2. J gave up 3 bases and V 0 bases, and 12 bases lay outside the gene matches. CDR3 length equals 18 residues. CDR1 is SGDLS, CDR2 YYNGEE, per germline. CDR3 sequence: CASSVESGGPIRTDTQYF. The CDR3 DNA sequence: TGTGCCAGCAGCGTAGAAAGCGGGGGCCCCATACGGACAGATACGCAGTATTTT. Based on the CDR3 plus reference TRBV9 and TRBJ2-3, the full variable domain is DSGVTQTPKHLITATGQRVTLRCSPRSGDLSVYWYQQSLDQGLQFLIQYYNGEERAKGNILERFSAQQFPDLHSELNLSSLELGDSALYFCASSVESGGPIRTDTQYFGPGTRLTVL.

The rearrangement joins TRBV9 to TRBJ1-2; perhaps TRBD1 as D (5 bases). The V end was cut by 0 bases, the J end by 8 bases, with 17 bases between. The CDR3 is made up of 15 amino acids. Germline V gives CDR1 SGDLS, CDR2 YYNGEE. The CDR3 reads CASSVDPGGGKGYTF. Here the CDR3 DNA reads TGTGCCAGCAGCGTAGACCCGGGGGGAGGAAAGGGCTACACCTTC.

The rearrangement links TRBV4-1 to TRBJ1-3; D is unresolved. In germline, CDR1 is MGHRA, CDR2 YSYEKL. V was shortened by 1 base and J by 0 bases, with 10 bases between the two germline ends. The CDR3 consists of 16 residues. The CDR3: CASSQAVMYSGNTIYF. CDR3 coding DNA: TGCGCCAGCAGCCAAGCTGTTATGTACTCTGGAAACACCATATATTTT.

The chain has TRBV5-1 and TRBJ2-6; D possibly corresponds to TRBD1 (5 bases). The CDR3 is made up of 17 amino acids. Germline CDR1 SGHRS, CDR2 YFSETQ. With 0 bases removed from V and 3 bases from J, the gap between germline ends came to 13 bases. The CDR3: CASSLAPRARGANVLTF. The CDR3 coding sequence is TGCGCCAGCAGCTTGGCCCCCAGGGCCCGTGGGGCCAACGTCCTGACTTTC.

The V and J genes are TRBV20-1 and TRBJ2-7; perhaps TRBD1 as D (5 bases). In germline, CDR1 is DFQATT, CDR2 SNEGSKA (reference sequence). The CDR3 totals 11 residues. V was cut by 5 bases and J by 6 bases, with 11 bases left in between. The CDR3 sequence is CSALGQGEQYF. The CDR3 coding sequence is TGCAGTGCTTTAGGACAAGGCGAGCAGTACTTC.

For the CDR3, the DNA is TGTGCCAGCAGCTCCAGCGGCTCCTTCCCCAATGAGCAGTTCTTC. Its translation: CASSSSGSFPNEQFF. The chain links TRBV11-3 to TRBJ2-1; D is perhaps TRBD2 (5 bases). Trimming pared 4 bases from V and 6 bases from J, leaving 16 bases between. There are 15 residues in the CDR3. Germline-derived CDR1 and CDR2 are SGHNT and YENEEA.

The rearrangement joins TRBV2 to TRBJ2-5; 9 nucleotides agree with TRBD2. In germline, CDR1 is SNHLY, CDR2 FYNNEI. CDR3 size: 16 residues. Trimming took 0 bases from V and 3 from J; bases not matched to a gene: 5. CDR3 DNA: TGTGCCAGCAGTGAAGCCCGTCTAGCGGGAAAAGAGACCCAGTACTTC. Residues: CASSEARLAGKETQYF.

The chain joins TRBV3-1 (or the pseudogene TRBV3-2) to TRBJ1-1, with D possibly matching TRBD1 (6 bases). V gave up 1 base and J gave up 4 bases, with 10 bases separating them. Per germline, CDR1 LGHDT and CDR2 YNNKEL (reference sequence). The CDR3 contains 14 residues. This CDR3 is CASSQVTGPTEAFF. The CDR3 DNA sequence: TGTGCCAGCAGCCAAGTTACAGGGCCCACTGAAGCTTTCTTT.

J is TRBJ2-7 and V is TRBV5-1; 14 nucleotides agree with TRBD2. The length of the CDR3 is 15 residues. Germline CDR1 is SGHRS and CDR2 is YFSETQ. The J segment lost 2 bases and the V segment lost 4 bases, leaving 2 bases of the junction unmatched. DNA for the CDR3: TGCGCCAGCAGCCTGGGACTAGCGGGAGCCTACGAGCAGTACTTC. Its translation is CASSLGLAGAYEQYF.

The chain links TRBV18 to TRBJ1-2; 9 bases line up with TRBD1. V shed 0 bases, J shed 4 bases, and the junction held 3 bases outside the gene matches. Germline V gene data show CDR1 as KGHSH and CDR2 as LQKENI. CDR3 length: 15 residues. DNA of the CDR3: TGTGCCAGCTCACCACCGGGACAGGGAGGCTATGGCTACACCTTC. Its translation is CASSPPGQGGYGYTF.

This clone occurred once. The J gene is TRBJ1-5, the V gene TRBV6-2 or TRBV6-3; D might be TRBD1 (6 bases). The CDR3 runs 14 residues. V lost 7 bases and J 7 bases, leaving 17 bases between the germline ends. Germline values: CDR1 MNHEY, CDR2 SVGEGT. CDR3 nucleotides: TGTGCCAGCAACCCTACAGGGTTCAGGCAGCCCCAGCATTTT. This codes for CASNPTGFRQPQHF.

DNA for the CDR3: TGTGCCAGCAGTCCCCAGGGGCTCGACAATCAGCCCCAGCATTTT. It codes for CASSPQGLDNQPQHF. This chain joins TRBV2 and TRBJ1-5; possible D gene TRBD1, 6 bases. The germline V gene encodes CDR1 SNHLY and CDR2 FYNNEI. V dropped 5 bases and J dropped 3 bases, with 14 bases sitting between them. This CDR3 has 15 residues.